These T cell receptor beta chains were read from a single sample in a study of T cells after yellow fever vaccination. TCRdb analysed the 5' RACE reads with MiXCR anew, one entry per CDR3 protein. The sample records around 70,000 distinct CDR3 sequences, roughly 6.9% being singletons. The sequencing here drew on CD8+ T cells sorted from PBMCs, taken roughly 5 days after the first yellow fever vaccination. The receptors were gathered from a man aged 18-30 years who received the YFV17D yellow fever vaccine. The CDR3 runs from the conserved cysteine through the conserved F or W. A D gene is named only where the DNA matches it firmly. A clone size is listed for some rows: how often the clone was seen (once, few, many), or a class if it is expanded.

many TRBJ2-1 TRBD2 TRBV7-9 CASSQGGGGTYNEQFF TGTGCCAGCAGCCAAGGCGGGGGAGGCACCTACAATGAGCAGTTCTTC
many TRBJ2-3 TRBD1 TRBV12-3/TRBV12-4 CASTPGQGTDTQYF TGTGCCAGCACCCCGGGACAGGGTACCGATACGCAGTATTTT
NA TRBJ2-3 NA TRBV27 CASTAHLGNTDTQYF TGTGCCAGCACCGCCCATTTGGGGAACACAGATACGCAGTATTTT
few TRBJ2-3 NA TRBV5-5 CASRILQGPPTDTQYF TGTGCCAGCAGGATCCTACAGGGTCCCCCCACAGATACGCAGTATTTT
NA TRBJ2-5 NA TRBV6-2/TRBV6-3 CASSFTGAGETQYF TGTGCCAGCAGTTTCACGGGGGCCGGGGAGACCCAGTACTTC
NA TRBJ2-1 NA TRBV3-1 CASSQGRAAYNEQFF TGTGCCAGCAGCCAAGGAAGAGCGGCTTACAATGAGCAGTTCTTC
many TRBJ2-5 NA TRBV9 CASSEAGSYQETQYF TGTGCCAGCAGCGAGGCAGGGTCCTACCAAGAGACCCAGTACTTC
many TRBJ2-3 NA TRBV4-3 CASSQAWRGQGDTQYF TGCGCCAGCAGCCAAGCTTGGCGGGGTCAGGGAGATACGCAGTATTTT
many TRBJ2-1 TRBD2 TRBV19 CASSMGSGGPLSQFF TGTGCCAGTAGTATGGGAAGCGGGGGGCCGTTATCCCAGTTCTTC
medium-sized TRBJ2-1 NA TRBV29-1 CSVEDAGADGSDEQFF TGCAGCGTTGAGGACGCGGGGGCCGATGGTTCAGATGAGCAGTTCTTC
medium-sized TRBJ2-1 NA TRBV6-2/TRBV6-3 CASRYLAEGGHNEQFF TGTGCCAGCAGATACCTAGCGGAGGGGGGGCACAATGAGCAGTTCTTC
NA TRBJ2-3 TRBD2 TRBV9 CACCQHGGGAWSDTQYF TGTGCCTGCTGCCAGCATGGCGGGGGGGCCTGGTCAGATACGCAGTATTTT
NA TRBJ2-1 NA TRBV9 CASSVRGGTYNEQFF TGTGCCAGCAGCGTAAGGGGTGGCACCTACAATGAGCAGTTCTTC
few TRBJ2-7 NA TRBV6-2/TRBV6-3 CASSFGAGNEQYF TGTGCCAGCAGTTTTGGGGCGGGGAACGAGCAGTACTTC
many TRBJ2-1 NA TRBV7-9 CASSGPGVPYNEQFF TGTGCCAGCAGCGGTCCAGGGGTCCCCTACAATGAGCAGTTCTTC
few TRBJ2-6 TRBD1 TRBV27 CASRTGGGNVLTF TGTGCCAGCCGAACAGGGGGCGGCAACGTCCTGACTTTC
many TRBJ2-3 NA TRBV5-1 CASSLTLKKAVDTQYF TGCGCCAGCAGCTTGACTTTGAAGAAGGCGGTGGATACGCAGTATTTT
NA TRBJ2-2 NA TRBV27 CASRRGANTRELFF TGTGCCAGCAGACGGGGGGCGAACACCCGGGAGCTGTTTTTT
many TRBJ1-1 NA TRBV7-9 CASSFPEAFF TGTGCCAGCAGCTTCCCTGAAGCTTTCTTT
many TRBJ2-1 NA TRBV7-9 CASSLVGISYNEQFF TGTGCCAGCAGCTTAGTTGGGATTTCCTACAATGAGCAGTTCTTC
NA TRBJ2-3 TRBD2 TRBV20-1 CSARDPTSGLTDTQYF TGCAGTGCTAGAGATCCCACTAGCGGGCTCACAGATACGCAGTATTTT
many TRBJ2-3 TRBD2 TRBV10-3 CAISAGLADTDTQYF TGTGCCATCAGTGCGGGACTAGCGGACACAGATACGCAGTATTTT
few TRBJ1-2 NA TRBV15 CATSRDFRSSNYGYTF TGTGCCACCAGCAGAGATTTTCGCAGCTCTAACTATGGCTACACCTTC
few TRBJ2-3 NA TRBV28 CASSLLQGNTQYF TGTGCCAGCAGTTTACTCCAGGGAAATACGCAGTATTTT
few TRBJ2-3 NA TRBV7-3 CASSSGTEFGDTQYF TGTGCCAGCAGCTCCGGGACTGAATTTGGAGATACGCAGTATTTT
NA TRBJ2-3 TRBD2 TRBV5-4 CASSHEGGGTTDTQYF TGTGCCAGCAGCCACGAGGGCGGGGGGACCACAGATACGCAGTATTTT
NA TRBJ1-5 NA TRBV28 CASTLRLTGWNQPQHF TGTGCCAGCACACTACGTCTAACAGGGTGGAATCAGCCCCAGCATTTT
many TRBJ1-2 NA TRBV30 CAWARDGYTF TGTGCCTGGGCCCGGGATGGCTACACCTTC
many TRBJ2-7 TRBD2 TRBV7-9 CASSFRSGGPSSYEQYF TGTGCCAGCAGCTTCCGTAGCGGGGGCCCTTCTTCCTACGAGCAGTACTTC
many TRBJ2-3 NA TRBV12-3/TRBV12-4 CASGSGLTSSDTQYF TGTGCCAGCGGATCGGGACTTACCTCCTCAGATACGCAGTATTTT
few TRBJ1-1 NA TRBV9 CASSVAGDWGNTEAFF TGTGCCAGCAGCGTAGCTGGGGATTGGGGGAACACTGAAGCTTTCTTT
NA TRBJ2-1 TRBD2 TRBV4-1 CASSPLTSGGTNNEQFF TGCGCCAGCAGCCCCCTGACTAGCGGGGGTACCAACAATGAGCAGTTCTTC
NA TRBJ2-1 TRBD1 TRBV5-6 CASSWTGGSYNEQFF TGTGCCAGCAGCTGGACAGGGGGCTCCTACAATGAGCAGTTCTTC
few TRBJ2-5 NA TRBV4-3 CASSPDRRGDQYF TGCGCCAGCAGCCCCGACCGACGTGGGGACCAGTACTTC
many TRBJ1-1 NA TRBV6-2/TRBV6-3 CASKDRPAGPEAFF TGTGCCAGCAAAGACCGCCCCGCGGGGCCTGAAGCTTTCTTT
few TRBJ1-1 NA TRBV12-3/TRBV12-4 CASSPGDQLSDTEAFF TGTGCCAGCAGCCCGGGGGATCAATTGTCCGACACTGAAGCTTTCTTT
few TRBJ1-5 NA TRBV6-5 CASSYGTGPDQPQHF TGTGCCAGCAGTTACGGCACAGGGCCTGATCAGCCCCAGCATTTT
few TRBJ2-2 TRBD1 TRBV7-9 CASSLYSAGGYTGELFF TGTGCCAGCAGCTTATATTCGGCAGGGGGCTACACCGGGGAGCTGTTTTTT
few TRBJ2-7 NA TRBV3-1 CASSQDTRGDLYEQYF TGTGCCAGCAGCCAAGACACTAGAGGGGATCTATACGAGCAGTACTTC
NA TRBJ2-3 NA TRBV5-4 CASSFVGPSTDTQYF TGTGCCAGCAGCTTCGTCGGACCTTCTACAGATACGCAGTATTTT
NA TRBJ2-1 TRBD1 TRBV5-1 CASSLYPEGADNEQFF TGCGCCAGCAGCTTGTATCCCGAGGGGGCGGACAATGAGCAGTTCTTC
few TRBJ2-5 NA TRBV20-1 CSAATLWDLGETQYF TGCAGTGCCGCAACCCTCTGGGACCTCGGAGAGACCCAGTACTTC
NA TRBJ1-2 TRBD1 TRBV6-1 CASRLLRDSYYGYTF TGTGCCAGCAGACTCCTCCGGGACAGCTACTATGGCTACACCTTC
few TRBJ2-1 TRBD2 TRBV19 CASSNFRLAGDNEQFF TGTGCCAGTAGTAACTTTAGACTAGCGGGGGACAATGAGCAGTTCTTC
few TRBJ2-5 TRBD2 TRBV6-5 CASSYSGREETQYF TGTGCCAGCAGTTATTCAGGGAGGGAAGAGACCCAGTACTTC
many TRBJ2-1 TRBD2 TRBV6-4 CASSDSPSGGADEQFF TGTGCCAGCAGTGACTCTCCTAGCGGGGGGGCCGATGAGCAGTTCTTC
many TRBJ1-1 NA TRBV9 CASSPMAGEDTEAFF TGTGCCAGCAGCCCCATGGCAGGGGAGGATACTGAAGCTTTCTTT
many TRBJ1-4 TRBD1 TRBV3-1 CASSQDWRDRHEKLFF TGTGCCAGCAGCCAAGATTGGCGGGACAGGCATGAAAAACTGTTTTTT
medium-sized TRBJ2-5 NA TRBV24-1 CATSDLQGAEETQYF TGTGCCACCAGTGATTTACAAGGTGCCGAAGAGACCCAGTACTTC
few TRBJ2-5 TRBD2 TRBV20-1 CSAWGLAGVQETQYF TGCAGTGCTTGGGGACTAGCGGGGGTCCAAGAGACCCAGTACTTC
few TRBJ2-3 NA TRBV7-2 CASSLRGSALDTQYF TGTGCCAGCAGCCTTAGGGGTTCAGCGCTGGATACGCAGTATTTT
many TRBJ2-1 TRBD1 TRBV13 CASSLRQGPSYNEQFF TGTGCCAGCAGCCTTCGACAGGGGCCCTCCTACAATGAGCAGTTCTTC
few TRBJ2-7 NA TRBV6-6 CASSHQQGNEQYF TGTGCCAGCAGCCACCAACAGGGAAACGAGCAGTACTTC
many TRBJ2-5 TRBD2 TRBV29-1 CSERQRGKETQYF TGCAGCGAGCGGCAGCGGGGGAAAGAGACCCAGTACTTC
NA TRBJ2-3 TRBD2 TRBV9 CASSVEAGGADTQYF TGTGCCAGCAGCGTAGAAGCGGGGGGGGCAGATACGCAGTATTTT
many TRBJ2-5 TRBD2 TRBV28 CASSPGTSGRLTQETQYF TGTGCCAGCAGTCCAGGCACTAGCGGGCGACTAACTCAAGAGACCCAGTACTTC